This is a list of T cell receptor beta chains from one sample in a study of OX40 agonist ivuxolimab in advanced cancers. Produced via immunoSEQ multiplex PCR; TCRdb's table is partial and in-frame only. The table lists 45,000 to 50,000 clones, about 81% of them singletons. The starting material was CD4+ or CD8+ T cells sorted from blood, obtained in a trial of the OX40 agonist ivuxolimab. The receptor set was obtained from an adult with an advanced solid tumor such as melanoma, head and neck, liver or kidney cancer. CDR3s include the opening cysteine and the closing phenylalanine or tryptophan. A D gene is named only where the DNA matches it firmly. The size entry is marked missing in some rows and otherwise reads once, few, many or a size class.

V gene,J gene,D gene,clone size,CDR3 protein,CDR3 DNA
TRBV19,TRBJ2-3,TRBD1,-,CASTTGQGTDTQYF,TGTGCCAGTACCACGGGACAGGGAACAGATACGCAGTATTTT
TRBV5-6,TRBJ2-7,TRBD2,-,CASSFYGREGYEQYF,TGTGCCAGCAGCTTTTACGGCAGGGAGGGATACGAGCAGTACTTC
TRBV19,TRBJ1-5,-,-,CASRSETVGPQHF,TGTGCCAGTAGGTCAGAGACTGTCGGTCCCCAGCATTTT
TRBV11-2,TRBJ2-6,-,once,CASSLGQVYSGANVLTF,TGTGCCAGCAGCTTAGGCCAGGTTTACTCTGGGGCCAACGTCCTGACTTTC
TRBV6-6,TRBJ1-1,-,-,CASRGAREAFF,TGTGCCAGCAGGGGGGCCAGGGAAGCTTTCTTT
TRBV27,TRBJ2-3,-,-,CASSFSGRSTGTQYF,TGTGCCAGCAGTTTTTCGGGGAGGTCCACGGGGACGCAGTATTTT
TRBV7-2,TRBJ2-7,-,few,CASSLFRESTYEQYF,TGTGCCAGCAGCTTATTTCGGGAGTCAACCTACGAGCAGTACTTC
TRBV6-4,TRBJ2-7,TRBD2,-,CASSVGTSGTYEQYF,TGTGCCAGCAGTGTCGGGACTAGCGGGACCTACGAGCAGTACTTC
TRBV4-2,TRBJ2-6,-,-,CASSQDGVRSGANVLTF,TGTGCCAGCAGCCAAGATGGAGTGCGCTCTGGGGCCAACGTCCTGACTTTC
TRBV18,TRBJ1-1,-,-,CANGVNTEAFF,TGTGCCAACGGGGTGAACACTGAAGCTTTCTTT
TRBV30,TRBJ2-3,TRBD2,once,CAWSLGLAGSTDTQYF,TGTGCCTGGAGTTTGGGGCTAGCGGGAAGCACAGATACGCAGTATTTT
TRBV10-2,TRBJ1-2,-,-,CASSESQGVYGYTF,TGCGCCAGCAGTGAGTCTCAGGGTGTCTATGGCTACACCTTC
TRBV7-2,TRBJ2-5,TRBD2,once,CATYLDGSGTRETQYF,TGTGCCACCTATCTTGATGGTAGCGGGACACGAGAGACCCAGTACTTC